The T cell receptor beta chain under discussion was sequenced for a study of cytomegalovirus exposure and HLA in healthy donors. Germline V gene lookup returns CDR1 MDHEN and CDR2 SYDVKM. Trimming shortened V by 6 bases and J by 15 bases, and 14 bases separated the two germline ends. CDR3 length: 11 residues. The PCR made use of 60 Vbeta and 13 Jbeta primers. Assay: immunoSEQ multiplex PCR; the TCRdb copy retains only in-frame clones and omits some. The repertoire holds under 200,000 clones, with around 82% as singletons. The clonotype comes from a woman in her 30s in good health and CMV-seropositive. The chain employs TRBV28 and TRBJ1-4; TRBD1 might be the D (5 bases). Sample: PBMCs. DNA for the CDR3: TGTGCCAGCAGCCCCCCTGGGGCTATGTTTTTT. Protein sequence: CASSPPGAMFF.